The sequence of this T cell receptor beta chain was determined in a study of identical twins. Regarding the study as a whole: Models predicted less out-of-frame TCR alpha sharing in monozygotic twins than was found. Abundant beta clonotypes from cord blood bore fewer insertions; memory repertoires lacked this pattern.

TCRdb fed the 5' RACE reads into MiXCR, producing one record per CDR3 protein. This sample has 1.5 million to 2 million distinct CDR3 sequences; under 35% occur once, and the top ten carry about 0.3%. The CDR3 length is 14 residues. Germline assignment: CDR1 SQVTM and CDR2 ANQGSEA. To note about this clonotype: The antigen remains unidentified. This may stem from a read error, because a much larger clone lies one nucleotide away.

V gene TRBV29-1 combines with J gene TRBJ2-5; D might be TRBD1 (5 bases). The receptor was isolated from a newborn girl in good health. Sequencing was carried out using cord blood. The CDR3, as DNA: TGCAGTCTTGCATCGACAGCCCACCAAGAGACCCAGTACTTC. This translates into CSLASTAHQETQYF.